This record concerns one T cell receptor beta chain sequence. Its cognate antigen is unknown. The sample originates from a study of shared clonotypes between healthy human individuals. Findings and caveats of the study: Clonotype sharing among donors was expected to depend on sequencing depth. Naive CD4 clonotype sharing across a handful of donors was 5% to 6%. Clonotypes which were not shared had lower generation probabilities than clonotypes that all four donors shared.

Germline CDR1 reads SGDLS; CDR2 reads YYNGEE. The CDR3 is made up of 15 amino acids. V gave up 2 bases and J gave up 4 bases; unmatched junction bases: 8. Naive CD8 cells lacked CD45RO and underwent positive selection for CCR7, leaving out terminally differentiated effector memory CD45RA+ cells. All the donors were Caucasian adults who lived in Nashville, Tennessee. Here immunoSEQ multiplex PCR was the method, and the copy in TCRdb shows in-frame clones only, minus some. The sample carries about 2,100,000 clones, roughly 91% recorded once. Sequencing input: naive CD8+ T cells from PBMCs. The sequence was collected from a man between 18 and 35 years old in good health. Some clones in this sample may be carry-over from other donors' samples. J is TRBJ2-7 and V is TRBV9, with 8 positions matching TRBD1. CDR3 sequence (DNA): TGTGCCAGCAGCGTTGGACAGGGCCCAGTGTACGAGCAGTACTTC. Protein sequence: CASSVGQGPVYEQYF. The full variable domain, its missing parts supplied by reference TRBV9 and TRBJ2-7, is DSGVTQTPKHLITATGQRVTLRCSPRSGDLSVYWYQQSLDQGLQFLIQYYNGEERAKGNILERFSAQQFPDLHSELNLSSLELGDSALYFCASSVGQGPVYEQYFGPGTRLTVT.